This T cell receptor (beta chain) was identified in a study of breast tumors, draining lymph nodes, adjacent tissues. Overall study findings and caveats: Data fit most tumor T cells coming from lymph node, expanding in tumor. Tumor and nontumor repertoires were significantly more similar in luminal-like than in basal-like breast cancer. Tumor T cell lymph node origin was a supported hypothesis, not proven. Tumor repertoires ranked between lymph nodes and nontumor tissue in diversity, with V and J gene preferences.

The CDR3 runs to 16 residues. Germline V gene sequence: CDR1 DFQATT, CDR2 SNEGSKA (reference sequence). With regard to this clonotype: What it binds is unknown. One end of the junction varies from germline; a read error may be responsible.

The lymph nodes were axillary draining lymph nodes from breast cancer patients. TCRdb reprocessed the multiplex PCR reads via MiXCR and lists one record per CDR3 protein. The sample carries approximately 90,000 distinct CDR3 sequences, approximately 30% recorded once. Sequencing was performed on axillary lymph node tissue. The sequence derives from a female donor with breast cancer. Some clones in this sample may be carry-over from other donors' samples. This chain uses TRBV20-1 with TRBJ1-1, with a weak D call TRBD1 (6 bases). CDR3 residues: CSASNPGQRMNAEAFF. In DNA, the CDR3 is TGCAGTGCTAGTAATCCGGGACAACGAATGAACGCTGAAGCTTTCTTT.